This paragraph reports one T cell receptor beta chain. Its antigen is currently not known. No much larger clonotype is one base removed from it; base qualities were not supplied. CDR1 LNHDA and CDR2 SQIVND were looked up in the germline V gene (reference sequence). V loses 6 bases, J loses 4 bases, and the germline ends lie 15 bases apart. The CDR3 contains 14 residues, cysteine and phenylalanine counted. Kept here is only the CDR3 DNA, which spans 42 bases and is read in frame from base 1. The data stem from a study of blood T cell repertoires in COVID-19 (dated by TCRdb to the early 2020s). The study in broad terms: Samples covering the acute and convalescent phases of COVID-19 were provided by collaborators in the United States, Italy and Spain. The prospective study material was composed of cDNA or gDNA derived from T cells, B-cell-depleted T cells, or PBMCs. The dataset comprised deeply sampled blood TCRbeta repertoires from subjects exposed to, actively infected with, or recovered from COVID-19. The repertoires were released in a freely available public database intended as a resource for research on the immune response to SARS-CoV-2. Samples were obtained from the ongoing ImmuneRACE study (first 160 participants) and from over 1,000 subjects provided by 6 global collaborators. Sample metadata almost always included a de-identified subject ID, COVID-19 status, age in years and sex. Where available, HLA class I and class II types were taken from metadata supplied by the sample provider and were not determined by assay-based typing.

The immunoSEQ Assay, a bias-controlled multiplex PCR, was used to amplify TCRbeta CDR3 regions from genomic DNA. The published analysis was carried out like this. Within the assay, amplification of reference gene primers was used to estimate how many nucleated cells each sample contained. To quantify the absolute abundance of each unique TCRbeta CDR3 rearrangement, sequence reads were collapsed and filtered. For each sample, productive Simpson clonality was calculated by taking the square root of Simpson's diversity index across productive rearrangements. Drawn from immuneACCESS, this table holds only the in-frame rearrangements with V and J called that TCRdb kept. Clones are partly lost; checked studies trace under half to an unresolved V gene and leave the rest unexplained. D and trimming were read from the DNA, whereas the V and J calls and clone size are those reported in that table. For this sample the table gives 340,000 or so clones, of which around 80% were detected only once. The ten top clones hold almost 3% of the sample.

Broad study findings and their caveats: The quantity of clinical and demographic metadata differed by source and by participant and was supplied without curation.

Each collaborating institution followed its own protocols to collect whole blood in K2EDTA tubes. Collaborator samples were shipped for TCRbeta analysis as frozen whole blood, isolated PBMCs, or DNA extracted from either sample type. The material sequenced was peripheral blood. The source of this sequence is a man aged 25-40 years with active or convalescent COVID-19. The rearrangement combines TRBV19 with TRBJ1-1, and perhaps TRBD1 as D gene, on 6 matching bases. The DNA sequence is given as TGTGCCAGTAGGCACCAGGACAGAATCACTGAAGCTTTCTTT. The translation is CASRHQDRITEAFF.